This record covers a single T cell receptor beta chain. Its cognate antigen is unknown. This record belongs to a study of identical twins. Whole-study findings and limits: Monozygotic twins shared more out-of-frame TCR alpha than recombination models predicted.

Germline V gene sequence: CDR1 SGHDT, CDR2 YYEEEE. The CDR3 is 12 residues long. The V end was cut by 5 bases, the J end by 6 bases, with 8 bases between. TCRdb independently ran MiXCR on the 5' RACE reads; one entry per CDR3 protein. The sample carries over 500,000 distinct CDR3 sequences, roughly a fifth recorded once. This same sample was also taken into another study, of T cells expressing NK-cell markers.

Sequencing used CD4+ T cells sorted from blood. The TCR sequence derives from a woman between 18 and 30 years old in good health. This chain joins TRBV5-6 and TRBJ2-2; D gene unclear. CDR3 sequence (DNA): TGTGCCAGCAGGAAAGGAGCCGGGGAGCTGTTTTTT. It yields the protein CASRKGAGELFF.